Listed here are 10 T cell receptor beta chains from one sample, sequenced in a study of CD8 T cells in Susac syndrome. RNA was extracted with the RNeasy kit, and a quantity of about 0.45 to 1 ug was reverse transcribed using random hexamers. TCRdb reanalysed the immunoSEQ multiplex PCR reads using MiXCR and keeps one entry per CDR3 protein. The sample records around 170,000 distinct CDR3 sequences, 90% to 95% being singletons. The sequenced sample consisted of CD4+ T cells from PBMCs. The origin of the receptors is a human donor in good health.

This rearrangement joins TRBV20-1 to TRBJ2-7; 11 bases are a match to TRBD2. CDR1 and CDR2 from the germline V gene are DFQATT and SNEGSKA (reference sequence). This CDR3 region has 15 residues. Unmatched junction bases numbered 6, after V lost 5 bases and J lost 0 bases. CDR3 nucleotides: TGCAGTGCTGACAATAGCGGGGGGGTCTCCTACGAGCAGTACTTC. Its translation: CSADNSGGVSYEQYF.

This chain links TRBV30 with TRBJ2-2; the D call may be TRBD1 or TRBD2 (5 bases each). The V end was cut by 0 bases, the J end by 6 bases, with 8 bases between. CDR3 length equals 13 residues. Germline lookup yields CDR1 GTSNPN and CDR2 SVGIG (reference sequence). CDR3: CAWSVRGPGELFF. For the CDR3, the DNA is TGTGCCTGGAGTGTTAGGGGACCCGGGGAGCTGTTTTTT.

The gene calls are TRBV6-2 or TRBV6-3 and TRBJ1-1; D remains ambiguous. This CDR3 comprises 13 residues. The V gene's germline CDR1 is MNHEY and CDR2 SVGEGT. Trimming removed 2 bases at V and 0 bases at J, with 4 bases between. The CDR3 is CASSYRVNTEAFF. In nucleotides, the CDR3 is TGTGCCAGCAGTTACAGGGTGAACACTGAAGCTTTCTTT.

The chain links TRBV29-1 to TRBJ2-7; 11 nucleotides align to TRBD1. The germline gives CDR1 SQVTM, CDR2 ANQGSEA. CDR3 size: 14 residues. After removal of 6 bases from V and 3 bases from J, the junction contained 7 bases not matched to a gene. The CDR3: CSVATGTGGYEQYF. In nucleotides, the CDR3 is TGCAGCGTGGCAACCGGGACAGGGGGCTACGAGCAGTACTTC.

The chain couples TRBV23-1 to TRBJ2-1, with TRBD1 identical over 8 bases. TRBV23-1 is classed as an ORF, of uncertain function. V lost 2 bases to trimming and J lost 8 bases; unmatched junction nucleotides: 11. This CDR3 spans 16 amino acids. Written as DNA, the CDR3 is TGCGCCAGCAGTCAAATCCCCGGACAGGGTTACGATGAGCAGTTCTTC. The encoded protein is CASSQIPGQGYDEQFF.

The chain employs TRBV18 and TRBJ1-1; a possible D gene is TRBD1 (5 bases). The V and J ends lost 3 bases and 5 bases respectively, with 13 bases between them. This CDR3 region has 14 residues. Per germline, CDR1 KGHSH and CDR2 LQKENI. The CDR3, as DNA: TGTGCCAGCTCACCTCAGGGTATAAGGACTGAAGCTTTCTTT. This sequence encodes CASSPQGIRTEAFF.

V usage is TRBV9 and J usage is TRBJ1-2; D is unclear. The CDR3 has 12 amino acids. Germline-derived CDR1 and CDR2 are SGDLS and YYNGEE. The germline V and J ends were trimmed by 3 bases and 5 bases, with 8 bases remaining between them. The CDR3 DNA reads as TGTGCCAGCAGCGCTCTAGCGTATGGCTACACCTTC. Its translation: CASSALAYGYTF.

CDR3 sequence: CASSHGNGLAEKPTYNEQFF. As DNA, the CDR3 is TGTGCCAGCAGCCACGGAAATGGACTAGCGGAAAAACCTACCTACAATGAGCAGTTCTTC. The chain joins TRBV11-1 to TRBJ2-1; 10 nucleotides match TRBD2. Unmatched junction bases numbered 18, after V lost 5 bases and J lost 2 bases. Germline V lookup: CDR1 SGHAT, CDR2 FQDESV (reference sequence). The CDR3 totals 20 residues.

This chain uses TRBV6-5 with TRBJ1-2; D call uncertain. The CDR3 totals 13 residues. The germline gives CDR1 MNHEY, CDR2 SVGAGI. V dropped 8 bases and J dropped 4 bases, with 14 bases sitting between them. The CDR3: CASGQTRFYGYTF. The CDR3 nucleotides are TGTGCCAGCGGCCAGACTCGGTTCTATGGCTACACCTTC.

The chain combines TRBV2 with TRBJ1-4, with a possible D match to TRBD1 (6 bases). The V gene lost 6 bases and the J gene lost 0 bases, with 8 bases spanning the gap. CDR1 and CDR2 from the germline V gene are SNHLY and FYNNEI. The CDR3 is 14 amino acids. CDR3 protein: CASRDRTTNEKLFF. The CDR3 DNA follows: TGTGCCAGCAGAGACAGGACAACTAATGAAAAACTGTTTTTT.